This passage covers 11 T cell receptor beta chains from one sample sequenced in a study of CD8+ T cells in alopecia areata. Sequencing relied on a cDNA template that was reverse transcribed from extracted RNA. Repertoires were generated with immunoSEQ multiplex PCR, while TCRdb's copy carries only in-frame clones and drops some. The table shows some 170,000 clones, with around 63% occurring only once. The sample consisted of CD4+ T cells sorted from blood, taken at week 0. The receptors were sampled from a human donor with alopecia areata.

This rearrangement joins TRBV29-1 to TRBJ2-3; 11 bases line up with TRBD2. Per germline, CDR1 SQVTM and CDR2 ANQGSEA. CDR3 length: 14 amino acids. V dropped 3 bases and J dropped 6; count of bases not matched to a gene: 5. The CDR3 DNA follows: TGCAGCGTTGAGCTAGCGGGGGGACCCGATACGCAGTATTTT. Its protein product is CSVELAGGPDTQYF.

V is TRBV7-2 and J is TRBJ2-3; D possibly matches TRBD1 or TRBD2 (5 bases each). V lost 4 bases, J lost 5 bases, and 10 bases lay in between. The CDR3 covers 13 residues. CDR1 SGHTA and CDR2 FQGNSA come from the germline V gene. CDR3 residues: CASSSGTRDTQYF. The CDR3 DNA follows: TGTGCCAGCAGCTCTGGGACCAGAGATACGCAGTATTTT.

The gene calls are TRBV15 and TRBJ1-5; D possibly corresponds to TRBD1 (5 bases). Germline CDR1 and CDR2: LNHNV and YYDKDF (reference sequence). The germline V and J ends were trimmed by 0 bases and 0 bases, with 15 bases remaining between them. The CDR3 spans 18 residues. The CDR3 nucleotides are TGTGCCACCAGCAGAGATTACCGGGGACGGGATAGCAATCAGCCCCAGCATTTT. This codes for CATSRDYRGRDSNQPQHF. The full variable domain, its missing parts supplied by reference TRBV15 and TRBJ1-5, is DAMVIQNPRYQVTQFGKPVTLSCSQTLNHNVMYWYQQKSSQAPKLLFHYYDKDFNNEADTPDNFQSRRPNTSFCFLDIRSPGLGDTAMYLCATSRDYRGRDSNQPQHFGDGTRLSIL.

V gene TRBV28 combines with J gene TRBJ1-5; D is ambiguous. There are 11 residues in the CDR3. Germline V CDR1 and CDR2: MDHEN, SYDVKM. V was pared by 3 bases and J by 6 bases, with 3 bases between. The CDR3 is CASSLSQPQHF. The CDR3, as DNA: TGTGCCAGCAGTTTGAGTCAGCCCCAGCATTTT.

CDR3 sequence reads: CAWSRQGNEKLFF. The CDR3 DNA is TGTGCCTGGAGTCGACAGGGAAACGAAAAACTGTTTTTT. This chain joins TRBV30 and TRBJ1-4; 7 nucleotides agree with TRBD1. J lost 8 bases, V lost 2 bases, and 5 bases had no gene match. Germline lookup yields CDR1 GTSNPN and CDR2 SVGIG (reference sequence). This CDR3 has 13 residues.

V is TRBV6-1 and J is TRBJ2-5; D possibly uses TRBD1 or TRBD2 (5 bases each). Germline values: CDR1 MNHNS, CDR2 SASEGT. This CDR3 comprises 12 residues. V dropped 9 bases and J dropped 1 base, with 9 bases sitting between them. The CDR3 here is CASEGTQETQYF. The CDR3, as DNA: TGTGCCAGTGAAGGGACCCAAGAGACCCAGTACTTC.

The chain carries TRBV2 and TRBJ1-1; D unclear. This CDR3 has 12 residues. Trimming cost V 4 bases and J 2 bases, with 5 bases left between them. Per the germline V gene, CDR1 is SNHLY and CDR2 is FYNNEI. Here the CDR3 reads CASSGHNTEAFF. Here the CDR3 DNA reads TGTGCCAGCAGTGGGCACAACACTGAAGCTTTCTTT.

V usage is TRBV5-6 and J usage is TRBJ2-5; TRBD2 matches 9 bases. Germline CDR1 is SGHDT and CDR2 is YYEEEE. The CDR3 has 13 amino acids. Unmatched junction bases numbered 3, after V lost 6 bases and J lost 3 bases. The CDR3 coding sequence is TGTGCCAGCATGTGGACTAGCGAAGAGACCCAGTACTTC. Its translation is CASMWTSEETQYF.

The chain has TRBV30 and TRBJ1-4; perhaps TRBD1 as D (6 bases). V dropped 1 base and J dropped 4 bases, with 10 bases sitting between them. The CDR3 has 14 residues. CDR1 and CDR2 from the germline V gene are GTSNPN and SVGIG (reference sequence). The CDR3 DNA follows: TGTGCCTGGAGTGACGGGACAATTAATGAAAAACTGTTTTTT. It translates to CAWSDGTINEKLFF.

This sequence joins TRBV7-6 and TRBJ1-1; TRBD1 agrees at 8 bases. Germline CDR1 reads SGHVS; CDR2 reads FNYEAQ. Germline trimming cut 5 bases from V and 3 bases from J; bases unmatched to any gene: 8. The CDR3 has 15 amino acids. In DNA, the CDR3 is TGTGCCAGCAGCCCACGGACAGGGTGGGACACTGAAGCTTTCTTT. Translated, it gives CASSPRTGWDTEAFF.

The V call is TRBV7-6, the J call TRBJ1-6; D unresolved. V was cut by 5 bases and J by 4 bases, with 12 bases left in between. This CDR3 contains 15 residues. Per the germline V gene, CDR1 is SGHVS and CDR2 is FNYEAQ. The chain's CDR3 is CASSARHPYNSPLHF. The CDR3 bases are TGTGCCAGCAGCGCCAGACACCCGTATAATTCACCCCTCCACTTT.